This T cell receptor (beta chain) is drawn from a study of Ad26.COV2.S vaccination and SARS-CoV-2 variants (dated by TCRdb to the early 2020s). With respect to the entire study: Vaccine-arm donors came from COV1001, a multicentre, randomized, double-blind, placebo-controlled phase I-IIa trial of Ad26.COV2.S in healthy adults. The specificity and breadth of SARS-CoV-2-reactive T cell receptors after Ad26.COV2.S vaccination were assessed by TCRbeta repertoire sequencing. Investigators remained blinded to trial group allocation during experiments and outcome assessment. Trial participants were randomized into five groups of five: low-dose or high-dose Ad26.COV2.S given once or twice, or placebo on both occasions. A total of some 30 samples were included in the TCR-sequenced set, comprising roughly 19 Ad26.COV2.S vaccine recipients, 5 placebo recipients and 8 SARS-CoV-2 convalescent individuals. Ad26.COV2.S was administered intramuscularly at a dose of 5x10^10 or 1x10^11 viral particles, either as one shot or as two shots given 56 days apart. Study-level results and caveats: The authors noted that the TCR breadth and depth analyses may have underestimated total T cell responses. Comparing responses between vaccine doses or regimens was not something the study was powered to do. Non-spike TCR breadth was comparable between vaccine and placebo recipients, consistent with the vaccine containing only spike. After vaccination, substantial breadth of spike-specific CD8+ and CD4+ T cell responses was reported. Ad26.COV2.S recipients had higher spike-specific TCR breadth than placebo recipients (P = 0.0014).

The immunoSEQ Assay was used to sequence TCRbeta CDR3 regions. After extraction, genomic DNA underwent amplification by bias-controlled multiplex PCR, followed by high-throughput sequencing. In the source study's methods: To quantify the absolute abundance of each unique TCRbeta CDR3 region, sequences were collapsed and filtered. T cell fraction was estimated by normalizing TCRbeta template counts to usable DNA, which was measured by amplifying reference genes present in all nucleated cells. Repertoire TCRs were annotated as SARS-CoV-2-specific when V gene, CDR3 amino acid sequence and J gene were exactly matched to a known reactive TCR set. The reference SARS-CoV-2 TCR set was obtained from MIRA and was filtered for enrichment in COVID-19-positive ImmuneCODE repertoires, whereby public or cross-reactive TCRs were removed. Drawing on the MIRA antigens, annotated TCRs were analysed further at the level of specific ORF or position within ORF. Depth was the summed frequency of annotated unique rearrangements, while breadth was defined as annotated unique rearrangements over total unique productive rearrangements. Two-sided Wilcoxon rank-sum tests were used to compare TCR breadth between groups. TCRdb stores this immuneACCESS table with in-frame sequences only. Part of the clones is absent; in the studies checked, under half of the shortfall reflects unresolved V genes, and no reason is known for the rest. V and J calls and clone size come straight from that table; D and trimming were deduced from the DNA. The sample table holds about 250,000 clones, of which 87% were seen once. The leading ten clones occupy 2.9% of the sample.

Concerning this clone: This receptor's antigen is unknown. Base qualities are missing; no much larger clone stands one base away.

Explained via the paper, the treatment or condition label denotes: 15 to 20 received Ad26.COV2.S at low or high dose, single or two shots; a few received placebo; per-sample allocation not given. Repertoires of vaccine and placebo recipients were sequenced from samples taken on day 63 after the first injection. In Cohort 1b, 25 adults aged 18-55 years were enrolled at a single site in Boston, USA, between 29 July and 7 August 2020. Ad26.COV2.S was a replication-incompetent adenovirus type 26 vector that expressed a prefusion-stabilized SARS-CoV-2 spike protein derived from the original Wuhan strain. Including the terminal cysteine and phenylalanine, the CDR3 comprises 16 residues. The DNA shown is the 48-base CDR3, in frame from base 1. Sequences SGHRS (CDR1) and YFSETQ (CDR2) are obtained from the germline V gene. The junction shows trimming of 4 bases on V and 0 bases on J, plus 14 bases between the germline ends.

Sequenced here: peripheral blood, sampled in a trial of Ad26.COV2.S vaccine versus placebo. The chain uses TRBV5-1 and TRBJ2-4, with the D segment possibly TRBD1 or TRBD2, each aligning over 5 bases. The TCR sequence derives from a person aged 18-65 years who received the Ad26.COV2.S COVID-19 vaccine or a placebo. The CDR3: CASSRGIELAKNIQYF. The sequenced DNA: TGCGCCAGCAGCCGGGGCATTGAACTAGCCAAAAACATTCAGTACTTC.